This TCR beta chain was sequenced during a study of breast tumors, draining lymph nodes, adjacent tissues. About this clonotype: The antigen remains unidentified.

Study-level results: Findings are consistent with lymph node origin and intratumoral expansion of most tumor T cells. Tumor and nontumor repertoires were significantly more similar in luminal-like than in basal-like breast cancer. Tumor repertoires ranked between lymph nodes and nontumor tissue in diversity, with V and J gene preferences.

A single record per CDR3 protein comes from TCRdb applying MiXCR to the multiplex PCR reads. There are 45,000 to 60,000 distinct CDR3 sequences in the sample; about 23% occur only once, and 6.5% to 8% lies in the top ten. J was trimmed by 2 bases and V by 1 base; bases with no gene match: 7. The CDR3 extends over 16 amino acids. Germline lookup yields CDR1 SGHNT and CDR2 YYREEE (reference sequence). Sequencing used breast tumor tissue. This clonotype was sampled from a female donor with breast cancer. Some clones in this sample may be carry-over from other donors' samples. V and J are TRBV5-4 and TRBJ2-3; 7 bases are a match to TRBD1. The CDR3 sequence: CASSLPAQGNTDTQYF. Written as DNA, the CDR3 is TGTGCCAGCAGCTTGCCGGCACAGGGGAACACAGATACGCAGTATTTT.